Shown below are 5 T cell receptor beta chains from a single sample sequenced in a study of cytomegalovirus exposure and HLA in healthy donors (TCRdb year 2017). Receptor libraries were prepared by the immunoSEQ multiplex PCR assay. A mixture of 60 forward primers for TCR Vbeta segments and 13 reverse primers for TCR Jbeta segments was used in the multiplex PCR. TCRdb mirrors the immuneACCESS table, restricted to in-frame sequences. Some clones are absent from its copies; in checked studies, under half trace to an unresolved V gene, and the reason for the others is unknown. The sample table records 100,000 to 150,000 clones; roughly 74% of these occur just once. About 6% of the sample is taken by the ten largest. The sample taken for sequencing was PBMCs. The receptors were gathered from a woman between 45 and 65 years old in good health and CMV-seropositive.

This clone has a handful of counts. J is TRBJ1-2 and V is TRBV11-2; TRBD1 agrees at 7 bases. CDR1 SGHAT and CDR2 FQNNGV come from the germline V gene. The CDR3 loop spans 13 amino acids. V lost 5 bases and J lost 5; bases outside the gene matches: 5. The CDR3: CASSNDRVYGYTF. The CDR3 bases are TGTGCCAGCAGCAATGACAGGGTTTATGGCTACACCTTC.

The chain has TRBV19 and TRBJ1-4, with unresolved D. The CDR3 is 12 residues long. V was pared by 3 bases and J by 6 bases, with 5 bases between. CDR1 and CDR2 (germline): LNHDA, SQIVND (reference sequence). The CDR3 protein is CASSMRDEKLFF. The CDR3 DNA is TGTGCCAGTAGTATGCGGGATGAAAAACTGTTTTTT. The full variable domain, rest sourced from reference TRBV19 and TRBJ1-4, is DGGITQSPKYLFRKEGQNVTLSCEQNLNHDAMYWYRQDPGQGLRLIYYSQIVNDFQKGDIAEGYSVSREKKESFPLTVTSAQKNPTAFYLCASSMRDEKLFFGSGTQLSVL.

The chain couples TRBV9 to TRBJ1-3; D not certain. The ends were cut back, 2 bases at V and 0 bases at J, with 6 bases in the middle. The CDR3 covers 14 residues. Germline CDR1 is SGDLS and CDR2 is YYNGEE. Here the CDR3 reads CASSVSLSGNTIYF. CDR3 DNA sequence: TGTGCCAGCAGCGTGAGTCTCTCTGGAAACACCATATATTTT.

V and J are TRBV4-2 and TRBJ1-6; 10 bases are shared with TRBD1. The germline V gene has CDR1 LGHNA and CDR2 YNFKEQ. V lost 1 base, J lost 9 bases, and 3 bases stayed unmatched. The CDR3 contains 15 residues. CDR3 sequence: CASSQAGQGGSPLHF. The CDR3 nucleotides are TGTGCCAGCAGCCAAGCAGGACAGGGGGGTTCACCCCTCCACTTT.

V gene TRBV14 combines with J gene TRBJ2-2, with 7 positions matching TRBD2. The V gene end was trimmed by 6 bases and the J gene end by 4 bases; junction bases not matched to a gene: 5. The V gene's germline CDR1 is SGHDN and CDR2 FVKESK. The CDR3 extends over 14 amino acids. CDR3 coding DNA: TGTGCCAGCAGGGAGCGGGGAATCACCGGGGAGCTGTTTTTT. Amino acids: CASRERGITGELFF. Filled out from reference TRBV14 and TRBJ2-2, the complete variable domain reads EAGVTQFPSHSVIEKGQTVTLRCDPISGHDNLYWYRRVMGKEIKFLLHFVKESKQDESGMPNNRFLAERTGGTYSTLKVQPAELEDSGVYFCASRERGITGELFFGEGSRLTVL.